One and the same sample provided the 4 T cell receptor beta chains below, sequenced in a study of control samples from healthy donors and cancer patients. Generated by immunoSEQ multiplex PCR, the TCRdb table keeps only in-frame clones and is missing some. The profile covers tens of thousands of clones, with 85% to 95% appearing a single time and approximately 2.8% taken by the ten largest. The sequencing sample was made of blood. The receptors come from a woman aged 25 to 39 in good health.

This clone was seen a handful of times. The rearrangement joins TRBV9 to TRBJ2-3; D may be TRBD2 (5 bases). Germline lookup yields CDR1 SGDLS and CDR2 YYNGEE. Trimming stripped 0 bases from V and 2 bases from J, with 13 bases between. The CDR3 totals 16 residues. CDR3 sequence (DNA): TGTGCCAGCAGCGTAGGGACTTTACTTCCCACAGATACGCAGTATTTT. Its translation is CASSVGTLLPTDTQYF.

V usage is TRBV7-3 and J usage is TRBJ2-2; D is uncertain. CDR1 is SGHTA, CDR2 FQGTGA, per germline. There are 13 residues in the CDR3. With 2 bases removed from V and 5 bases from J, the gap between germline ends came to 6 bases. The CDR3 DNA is TGTGCCAGCAGCTTAGCCGTGACCGGGGAGCTGTTTTTT. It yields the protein CASSLAVTGELFF.

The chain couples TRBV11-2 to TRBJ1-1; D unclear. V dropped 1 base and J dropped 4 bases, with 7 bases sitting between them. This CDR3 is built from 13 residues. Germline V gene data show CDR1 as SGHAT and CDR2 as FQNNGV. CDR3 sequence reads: CASSLVGGTEAFF. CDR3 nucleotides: TGTGCCAGCAGCTTAGTAGGTGGCACTGAAGCTTTCTTT.

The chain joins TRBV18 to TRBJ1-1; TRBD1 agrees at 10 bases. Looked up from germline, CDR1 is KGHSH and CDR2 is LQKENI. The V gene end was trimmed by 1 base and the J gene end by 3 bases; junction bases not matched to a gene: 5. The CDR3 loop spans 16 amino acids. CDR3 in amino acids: CASSPRDRGLDTEAFF. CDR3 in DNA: TGTGCCAGCTCACCACGCGACAGGGGGCTTGACACTGAAGCTTTCTTT.